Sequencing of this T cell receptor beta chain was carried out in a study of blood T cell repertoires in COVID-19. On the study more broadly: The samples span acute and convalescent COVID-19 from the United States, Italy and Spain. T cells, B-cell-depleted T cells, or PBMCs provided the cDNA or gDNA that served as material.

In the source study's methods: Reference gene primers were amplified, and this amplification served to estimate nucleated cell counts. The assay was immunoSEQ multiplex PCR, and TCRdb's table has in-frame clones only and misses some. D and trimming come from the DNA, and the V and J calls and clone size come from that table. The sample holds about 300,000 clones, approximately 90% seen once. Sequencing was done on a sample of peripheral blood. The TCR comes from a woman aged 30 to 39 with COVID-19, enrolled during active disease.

As DNA, the CDR3 is TGTGCCAGCAGCTTAAACGGTCAGGGGCATGTAGATACGCAGTATTTT. Protein: CASSLNGQGHVDTQYF. The V and J genes are TRBV7-3 and TRBJ2-3, with a possible D match to TRBD1 (6 bases). Trimming took 1 base from V and 5 from J, leaving 16 bases between them. Germline lookup yields CDR1 SGHTA and CDR2 FQGTGA. This CDR3 region has 16 residues.